These 9 T cell receptor beta chains came from one sample sequenced in a study of OX40 agonist ivuxolimab in advanced cancers. Method: immunoSEQ multiplex PCR; TCRdb's copy keeps in-frame clones and lacks some. The data show about 87,000 clones, roughly 89% seen once. The specimen comprised CD4+ or CD8+ T cells sorted from blood, sampled in a trial of the OX40 agonist ivuxolimab. All receptors come from an adult with an advanced solid tumor such as melanoma, head and neck, liver or kidney cancer.

The chain joins TRBV7-2 to TRBJ2-1; D ambiguous. Germline V gives CDR1 SGHTA, CDR2 FQGNSA. This CDR3 is 17 amino acids long. Trimming pared 1 base from V and 0 bases from J, leaving 13 bases between. The CDR3 sequence: CASSLDVAGGSYNEQFF. The CDR3 coding sequence is TGTGCCAGCAGCTTAGATGTAGCTGGCGGCTCCTACAATGAGCAGTTCTTC.

The gene calls are TRBV19 and TRBJ2-1; 9 bases are shared with TRBD2. Germline V gene sequence: CDR1 LNHDA, CDR2 SQIVND (reference sequence). V shed 1 base, J shed 8 bases, and the junction held 6 bases outside the gene matches. The length of the CDR3 is 15 residues. In DNA form, the CDR3 reads TGTGCCAGTAGTATAGGGCTAGCGGGGTGGGATGAGCAGTTCTTC. Its translation: CASSIGLAGWDEQFF.

The chain couples TRBV14 to TRBJ1-2; tentative D call: TRBD1 (5 bases). Trimming removed 0 bases at V and 7 bases at J, with 12 bases between. There are 14 residues in the CDR3. The germline V gene has CDR1 SGHDN and CDR2 FVKESK. CDR3 DNA sequence: TGTGCCAGCAGCCAAGAATCAGGGAGGGTTGGCTACACCTTC. Protein product: CASSQESGRVGYTF. Filled out from reference TRBV14 and TRBJ1-2, the complete variable domain reads EAGVTQFPSHSVIEKGQTVTLRCDPISGHDNLYWYRRVMGKEIKFLLHFVKESKQDESGMPNNRFLAERTGGTYSTLKVQPAELEDSGVYFCASSQESGRVGYTFGSGTRLTVV.

The V gene is TRBV11-2, the J gene TRBJ2-7; TRBD1 is a possible D gene (5 bases). V gave up 3 bases and J gave up 3 bases, with 15 bases separating them. Germline V lookup: CDR1 SGHAT, CDR2 FQNNGV. The CDR3 spans 15 residues. CDR3 amino acids: CASSFGIGADYEQYF. The CDR3 DNA follows: TGTGCCAGCAGCTTTGGGATAGGGGCGGACTACGAGCAGTACTTC. The full variable domain, its missing parts supplied by reference TRBV11-2 and TRBJ2-7, is EAGVAQSPRYKIIEKRQSVAFWCNPISGHATLYWYQQILGQGPKLLIQFQNNGVVDDSQLPKDRFSAERLKGVDSTLKIQPAKLEDSAVYLCASSFGIGADYEQYFGPGTRLTVT.

V usage is TRBV27 and J usage is TRBJ2-2; 10 bases agree with TRBD2. The CDR3 runs to 15 residues. V shed 5 bases and J 8 bases; nucleotides not matched to a gene: 8. CDR1 and CDR2 (germline): MNHEY, SMNVEV (reference sequence). The CDR3 DNA reads as TGTGCCAGCAGTCCACTCCTAGCGGGGGCGGGGGAGCTGTTTTTT. Protein product: CASSPLLAGAGELFF.

V gene TRBV29-1 combines with J gene TRBJ1-1; 9 nucleotides align to TRBD1. CDR3 length: 12 residues. Trimming took 5 bases from V and 8 from J; bases not matched to a gene: 6. The germline CDR1 and CDR2 sequences are SQVTM and ANQGSEA. CDR3 loop: CSVSRTGEEAFF. DNA for the CDR3: TGCAGCGTTTCCCGGACAGGGGAAGAAGCTTTCTTT.

V is TRBV18 and J is TRBJ1-2; D unresolved. CDR3 length equals 14 residues. Germline CDR1 reads KGHSH; CDR2 reads LQKENI. Trimming stripped 6 bases from V and 2 bases from J, with 13 bases between. The CDR3 DNA reads as TGTGCCAGCTCCCCCGATCCGGGGAACTATGGCTACACCTTC. It translates to CASSPDPGNYGYTF.

The rearrangement uses TRBV18 and TRBJ1-3; 8 bases fit TRBD1. V shed 3 bases and J 0 bases; nucleotides not matched to a gene: 1. There are 15 residues in the CDR3. In germline, CDR1 is KGHSH, CDR2 LQKENI. The CDR3 nucleotides are TGTGCCAGCTCACCTGACAGGGGCTCTGGAAACACCATATATTTT. It yields the protein CASSPDRGSGNTIYF.

The gene calls are TRBV10-3 and TRBJ2-5, with D maybe TRBD2 (6 bases). The germline CDR1 and CDR2 sequences are ENHRY and SYGVKD. Trimming pared 0 bases from V and 4 bases from J, leaving 24 bases between. The CDR3 covers 19 residues. DNA for the CDR3: TGTGCCATCAGTGAGTCGATTTCTACGGCTAGCGTAGGCCGAGAGACCCAGTACTTC. Protein product: CAISESISTASVGRETQYF.